This TCR beta chain was found in a study of blood T cell repertoires in COVID-19. Looked up from germline, CDR1 is SNHLY and CDR2 is FYNNEI. Trimming removed 8 bases from V and 5 bases from J, with 10 bases in between. The CDR3 totals 11 residues. Here immunoSEQ multiplex PCR was the method, and the copy in TCRdb shows in-frame clones only, minus some. The data show some 44,000 clones, about 91% seen once. The sequence derives from a man aged 45-60 years with active COVID-19. This rearrangement joins TRBV2 to TRBJ2-7, with D tentatively TRBD1 (6 bases). The sequenced material came from peripheral blood. The CDR3 protein is CASRQGNEQYF. The CDR3 region has the DNA TGTGCCAGCCGTCAGGGGAACGAGCAGTACTTC.